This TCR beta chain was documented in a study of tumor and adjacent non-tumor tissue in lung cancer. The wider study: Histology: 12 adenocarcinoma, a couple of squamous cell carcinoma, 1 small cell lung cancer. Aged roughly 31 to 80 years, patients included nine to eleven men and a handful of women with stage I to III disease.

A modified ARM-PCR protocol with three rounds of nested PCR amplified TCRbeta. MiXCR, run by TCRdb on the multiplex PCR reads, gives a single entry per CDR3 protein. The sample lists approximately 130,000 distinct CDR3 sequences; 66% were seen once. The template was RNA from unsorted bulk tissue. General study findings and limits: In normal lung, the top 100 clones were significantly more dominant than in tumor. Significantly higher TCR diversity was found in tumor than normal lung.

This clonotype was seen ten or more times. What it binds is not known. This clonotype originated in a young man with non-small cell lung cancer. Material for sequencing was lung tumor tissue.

CDR3 protein: CASSLWGGAWNTGELFF. DNA of the CDR3: TGTGCCAGCAGCCTGTGGGGAGGCGCATGGAACACCGGGGAGCTGTTTTTT. The chain carries TRBV12-3 or TRBV12-4 and TRBJ2-2; maybe TRBD2 (6 bases). The CDR3 has 17 residues. Trimming left V 6 bases short and J 1 base short, with 18 bases between.